A single sample is the source of the 29 T cell receptor beta chains below, sequenced in a study of blood T cell repertoires in COVID-19. Assay: immunoSEQ multiplex PCR; the TCRdb copy retains only in-frame clones and omits some. The sample contains approximately 490,000 clones, 88% of which appear only once. Sequencing input: PBMCs or T cells enriched from blood (not recorded which). The receptor set was obtained from a woman aged 55-69 years who had recovered from COVID-19.

The chain employs TRBV19 and TRBJ2-2, with 14 nucleotides matching TRBD2. The V segment lost 5 bases and the J segment 1 base; nucleotides outside the gene matches: 9. This CDR3 is built from 19 residues. Germline CDR1 LNHDA, CDR2 SQIVND (reference sequence). CDR3 nucleotides: TGTGCCAGTAGTTCAAGACTAGCGGGGGGGCGTCTGAACACCGGGGAGCTGTTTTTT. Translating gives CASSSRLAGGRLNTGELFF.

The chain employs TRBV19 and TRBJ2-2, with TRBD2 matching 10 bases. The ends lost 6 bases at V and 6 bases at J; junction bases unmatched: 13. The CDR3 consists of 17 residues. Germline-derived CDR1 and CDR2 are LNHDA and SQIVND (reference sequence). The CDR3, as DNA: TGTGCCAGTAGAACCGGGGCTAGCGGGGGCTTAGCCGGGGAGCTGTTTTTT. Its protein product is CASRTGASGGLAGELFF.

The chain links TRBV19 to TRBJ1-2; unclear D gene. This CDR3 is 13 amino acids long. V gave up 7 bases and J gave up 3 bases, with 12 bases separating them. Per germline, CDR1 LNHDA and CDR2 SQIVND (reference sequence). Here the CDR3 reads CASTGLKHYGYTF. Written as DNA, the CDR3 is TGTGCCAGTACCGGACTTAAACACTATGGCTACACCTTC.

This chain connects TRBV5-1 to TRBJ2-3; D uncertain. The CDR3 extends over 15 amino acids. Germline V gene data show CDR1 as SGHRS and CDR2 as YFSETQ. V lost 0 bases to trimming and J lost 2 bases, with 10 bases between them. This chain's CDR3 is CASSLGQTPTDTQYF. CDR3 nucleotides: TGCGCCAGCAGCTTGGGCCAGACTCCCACAGATACGCAGTATTTT.

The CDR3 protein is CASSIASGGDNEQFF. The CDR3 bases are TGTGCCAGTAGTATAGCGAGCGGGGGGGACAATGAGCAGTTCTTC. V is TRBV19 and J is TRBJ2-1; 10 nucleotides line up with TRBD2. Trimming removed 1 base from V and 5 bases from J; junction bases left unmatched: 2. CDR3 length: 15 residues. Per germline, CDR1 LNHDA and CDR2 SQIVND (reference sequence).

V gene TRBV29-1 combines with J gene TRBJ1-5, with 8 bases that match TRBD1. This CDR3 has 13 amino acids. Unmatched junction bases numbered 4, after V lost 6 bases and J lost 3 bases. CDR1 and CDR2 from the germline V gene are SQVTM and ANQGSEA. The CDR3 region is CSVGTGLNQPQHF. CDR3 nucleotides: TGCAGCGTCGGGACAGGACTCAATCAGCCCCAGCATTTT.

The chain joins TRBV5-1 to TRBJ1-6, with D perhaps TRBD1 (6 bases). From germline, CDR1 is SGHRS and CDR2 YFSETQ. V lost 4 bases to trimming and J lost 5 bases, with 19 bases between them. The CDR3 is made up of 17 amino acids. CDR3 residues: CASSLSGGALDNSPLHF. CDR3 bases: TGCGCCAGCAGCCTCTCGGGGGGGGCTTTGGATAATTCACCCCTCCACTTT.

The rearrangement uses TRBV6-5 and TRBJ2-7; D gene unclear. The CDR3 is 14 residues long. V was cut by 0 bases and J by 2 bases, with 8 bases left in between. From germline, CDR1 is MNHEY and CDR2 SVGAGI. CDR3 coding DNA: TGTGCCAGCAGTTACTCGCTCCGGGCCTACGAGCAGTACTTC. Its translation: CASSYSLRAYEQYF.

The chain employs TRBV24-1 and TRBJ2-3; the D gene is possibly TRBD2 (6 bases). Germline CDR1 and CDR2: KGHDR and SFDVKD. Trimming removed 5 bases at V and 4 bases at J, with 12 bases between. The CDR3 runs 14 residues. CDR3 in DNA: TGTGCCACCAGTGCCCCCGGGACTTCAGATACGCAGTATTTT. Protein sequence: CATSAPGTSDTQYF.

The chain links TRBV5-1 to TRBJ1-3; the match to TRBD1 covers 7 bases. Germline V gives CDR1 SGHRS, CDR2 YFSETQ. The CDR3 consists of 14 residues. V lost 4 bases, J lost 0 bases, and 1 base stayed unmatched. This chain's CDR3 is CASSGTDSGNTIYF. CDR3 DNA sequence: TGCGCCAGCAGCGGGACAGACTCTGGAAACACCATATATTTT.

The chain uses TRBV5-4 and TRBJ2-3, with 12 nucleotides matching TRBD2. Germline CDR1 reads SGHNT; CDR2 reads YYREEE (reference sequence). V trimming: 4 bases; J trimming: 5 bases; junction bases outside the gene matches: 14. The CDR3 runs to 18 residues. The CDR3 bases are TGTGCCAGCAGCCCCCTAGCGGGGGGGCCGGGGGTTAAAGATACGCAGTATTTT. Protein product: CASSPLAGGPGVKDTQYF.

V usage is TRBV24-1 and J usage is TRBJ2-5, with 11 bases aligning to TRBD2. Trimming took 5 bases from V and 2 from J; bases not matched to a gene: 18. The CDR3 has 20 residues. The germline CDR1 and CDR2 sequences are KGHDR and SFDVKD. The DNA of the CDR3 is TGTGCCACCAGTGCCCTTAGTAGCGGGGGGGCGGCACACACACAAGAGACCCAGTACTTC. The encoded protein is CATSALSSGGAAHTQETQYF.

This chain uses TRBV18 with TRBJ1-4, with D hard to call. The CDR3 totals 14 residues. CDR1 is KGHSH, CDR2 LQKENI, per germline. Trimming shortened V by 5 bases and J by 8 bases, and 15 bases separated the two germline ends. The CDR3 DNA follows: TGTGCCAGCTCATCTCTAGGTCCCGGCGAAAAACTGTTTTTT. Translated, it gives CASSSLGPGEKLFF.

The chain recombines TRBV6-5 with TRBJ2-7; D gene unclear. Germline V gives CDR1 MNHEY, CDR2 SVGAGI. The V end was cut by 8 bases, the J end by 2 bases, with 7 bases between. CDR3 size: 11 residues. The CDR3 loop is CASRSAYEQYV. CDR3 bases: TGTGCCAGCCGATCAGCCTACGAGCAGTACGTC.

The V gene is TRBV6-1, the J gene TRBJ2-2; TRBD2 agrees at 9 bases. The germline V gene has CDR1 MNHNS and CDR2 SASEGT. The CDR3 totals 18 residues. V was pared by 0 bases and J by 2 bases, with 7 bases of the junction left unmatched. CDR3 sequence reads: CASSEAPSGGRNTGELFF. Written as DNA, the CDR3 is TGTGCCAGCAGTGAAGCGCCAAGCGGGGGGAGAAACACCGGGGAGCTGTTTTTT.

This clone has only one observation. This rearrangement joins TRBV11-2 to TRBJ1-1; D is unresolved. Trimming took 0 bases from V and 2 from J, leaving 22 bases between them. This CDR3 region has 19 residues. The V gene's germline CDR1 is SGHAT and CDR2 FQNNGV. The CDR3 DNA sequence: TGTGCCAGCAGCTTAGATGTTTTTCGACCGGAGAAAGTCAACACTGAAGCTTTCTTT. Translating gives CASSLDVFRPEKVNTEAFF.

The chain recombines TRBV5-1 with TRBJ2-5; 11 nucleotides agree with TRBD2. V lost 3 bases to trimming and J lost 4 bases; unmatched junction nucleotides: 5. This CDR3 has 15 residues. CDR1 is SGHRS, CDR2 YFSETQ, per germline. In nucleotides, the CDR3 is TGCGCCAGCAGCTCACTAGCGGGGGTTTCAGAGACCCAGTACTTC. This sequence encodes CASSSLAGVSETQYF.

The chain employs TRBV6-2 or TRBV6-3 and TRBJ1-2; D not certain. This CDR3 is 13 amino acids long. Germline V gene sequence: CDR1 MNHEY, CDR2 SVGEGT. V dropped 2 bases and J dropped 4 bases, with 8 bases sitting between them. The CDR3 bases are TGTGCCAGCAGTTACGCGGGCCTCTATGGCTACACCTTC. Translated, it gives CASSYAGLYGYTF.

This clone appeared a few times. This rearrangement joins TRBV20-1 to TRBJ1-1, with 7 bases matching TRBD1. Per the germline V gene, CDR1 is DFQATT and CDR2 is SNEGSKA (reference sequence). Losses at the gene ends were 6 bases for V and 3 bases for J; bases not matched to a gene: 1. This CDR3 contains 11 residues. The CDR3 reads CSAQGDTEAFF. The CDR3 region has the DNA TGCAGTGCCCAGGGGGACACTGAAGCTTTCTTT.

This chain joins TRBV7-6 and TRBJ1-5; 10 bases align to TRBD1. CDR1 is SGHVS, CDR2 FNYEAQ, per germline. There are 16 residues in the CDR3. Trimming took 1 base from V and 4 from J; bases not matched to a gene: 4. In DNA, the CDR3 is TGTGCCAGCAGCTTAGGACAGGGGGCGCATAATCAGCCCCAGCATTTT. Translated: CASSLGQGAHNQPQHF.

V is TRBV10-3 and J is TRBJ1-4, with 11 bases identical to TRBD1. This CDR3 contains 16 residues. CDR1 is ENHRY and CDR2 is SYGVKD in the germline V gene. The V segment lost 5 bases and the J segment 2 bases; nucleotides outside the gene matches: 4. The CDR3 loop is CAISPGTGGTNEKLFF. CDR3 in DNA: TGTGCCATCAGTCCCGGGACAGGGGGTACTAATGAAAAACTGTTTTTT.

The rearrangement uses TRBV9 and TRBJ2-3, with D maybe TRBD1 (6 bases). This CDR3 comprises 12 residues. The germline CDR1 and CDR2 sequences are SGDLS and YYNGEE. Trimming took off 3 bases at V and 10 bases at J, with 12 bases between the two ends. The chain's CDR3 is CASSGSQGPQYF. CDR3 DNA: TGTGCCAGCAGCGGTTCACAGGGACCGCAGTATTTT.

This chain links TRBV13 with TRBJ2-1, with 8 nucleotides matching TRBD1. Germline V gene lookup returns CDR1 PRHDT and CDR2 FYEKMQ (reference sequence). This CDR3 has 18 amino acids. With V trimmed by 5 bases and J by 2 bases, 14 bases remained unmatched. CDR3: CASSRTGRGGITYNEQFF. The CDR3 nucleotides are TGTGCCAGCAGCCGGACAGGGAGAGGGGGTATCACCTACAATGAGCAGTTCTTC.

J is TRBJ2-3 and V is TRBV7-2; D possibly corresponds to TRBD2 (6 bases). Germline V gene data show CDR1 as SGHTA and CDR2 as FQGNSA. The CDR3 extends over 14 amino acids. Trimming pared 4 bases from V and 2 bases from J, leaving 10 bases between. This CDR3 reads CASSSGLNTDTQYF. The CDR3 DNA reads TGTGCCAGCAGCTCCGGACTAAACACAGATACGCAGTATTTT.

Of note for this clone: This specimen includes other DNA sequences encoding the same CDR3. This chain links TRBV3-1 (or the pseudogene TRBV3-2) with TRBJ2-3; 8 bases are shared with TRBD2. The germline V gene encodes CDR1 LGHDT and CDR2 YNNKEL (reference sequence). The V gene end was trimmed by 3 bases and the J gene end by 5 bases; junction bases not matched to a gene: 1. The CDR3 covers 13 residues. CDR3 protein: CASSHLAGDTQYF. The CDR3, as DNA: TGTGCCAGCAGCCACCTAGCGGGAGATACGCAGTATTTT.

This sequence joins TRBV3-1 (or the pseudogene TRBV3-2) and TRBJ1-6; a weak D match, TRBD1 (6 bases). The germline V gene encodes CDR1 LGHDT and CDR2 YNNKEL (reference sequence). Trimming took off 1 base at V and 8 bases at J, with 12 bases between the two ends. This CDR3 has 15 residues. The CDR3 DNA sequence: TGTGCCAGCAGCCAAGTCTTACAGGGACATTCACCCCTCCACTTT. Amino acids: CASSQVLQGHSPLHF.

As regards this clone: The same CDR3 can be traced to other DNA sequences in this sample. The genes are TRBV5-1 and TRBJ1-3; D remains ambiguous. There are 14 residues in the CDR3. The V end lost 2 bases, the J end lost 4 bases, and 10 bases lay between the germline ends. Looked up from germline, CDR1 is SGHRS and CDR2 is YFSETQ. The CDR3 protein is CASSLGGSGNTIYF. The CDR3 DNA sequence: TGCGCCAGCAGCTTAGGAGGGTCCGGAAACACCATATATTTT. Complete variable domain (other parts from reference TRBV5-1 and TRBJ1-3): KAGVTQTPRYLIKTRGQQVTLSCSPISGHRSVSWYQQTPGQGLQFLFEYFSETQRNKGNFPGRFSGRQFSNSRSEMNVSTLELGDSALYLCASSLGGSGNTIYFGEGSWLTVV.

The chain employs TRBV5-1 and TRBJ1-4; TRBD1 might be the D (6 bases). The germline V gene has CDR1 SGHRS and CDR2 YFSETQ. The CDR3 contains 15 residues. Trimming removed 4 bases at V and 0 bases at J, with 10 bases between. The CDR3: CASSPQGATNEKLFF. DNA of the CDR3: TGCGCCAGCAGCCCACAGGGTGCAACTAATGAAAAACTGTTTTTT.

A single count supports this clone. The chain couples TRBV7-2 to TRBJ2-5; no reliable D call. The CDR3 spans 13 residues. Looked up from germline, CDR1 is SGHTA and CDR2 is FQGNSA. V lost 4 bases to trimming and J lost 4 bases, with 10 bases between them. CDR3 sequence reads: CASSSRMRETQYF. CDR3 bases: TGTGCCAGCAGCTCCAGGATGAGAGAGACCCAGTACTTC.